This T cell receptor beta chain stems from a study of CD8 T cells in Susac syndrome. TCR beta was sequenced from blood CD8+ and CD4+ T cells. Unmatched junction bases numbered 7, after V lost 0 bases and J lost 3 bases. This CDR3 contains 17 residues. Germline V lookup: CDR1 LGHDT, CDR2 YNNKEL (reference sequence). It was with random hexamers that roughly 0.5 to 1 ug RNA was reverse transcribed. Multiplex immunoSEQ PCR targeted 54 Vbeta and 13 Jbeta TCR beta segments. TCRdb reprocessed the immunoSEQ multiplex PCR reads with MiXCR, giving one entry per CDR3 protein. The sample lists more than 100,000 distinct CDR3 sequences; over 90% were seen once. General study points: Acknowledgment was made by the study that its TCR sequencing and HLA analysis involved a relatively small number of individuals.

A remark on this clonotype: Its antigen is still unknown.

V gene TRBV3-1 combines with J gene TRBJ2-7; TRBD1 agrees at 11 bases. The sample comprised CD4+ T cells from PBMCs. This receptor was taken from a human donor in good health. DNA for the CDR3: TGTGCCAGCAGCCAAGATCGGGGACAGGGGGTTTTCTACGAGCAGTACTTC. This gives the protein CASSQDRGQGVFYEQYF.